This entry features one T cell receptor beta chain sequence. Clones were read by immunoSEQ multiplex PCR, and TCRdb kept only the in-frame ones, dropping some. The top ten hold less than 10% of the sample, which has about 27,000 clones, around nine tenths seen once. The data were taken from a study of T cell changes during pregnancy in multiple sclerosis. The V end lost 4 bases, the J end lost 0 bases, and 18 bases lay between the germline ends. CDR1 is MGHRA, CDR2 YSYEKL, per germline. The CDR3 covers 18 residues. This TCR was sampled from a female donor with multiple sclerosis, enrolled in a pregnancy study. The rearrangement joins TRBV4-1 to TRBJ2-2; D ambiguous. The sequenced sample was CD8+ T cells from peripheral blood mononuclear cells, obtained in the second trimester of pregnancy. The CDR3 loop is CASSLTHIVGSNTGELFF. CDR3 nucleotide sequence: TGCGCCAGCAGCCTCACTCATATTGTGGGCTCGAACACCGGGGAGCTGTTTTTT.